The sequence of this T cell receptor (beta chain) was determined in a study of blood T cell repertoires in COVID-19. Some clones are missing from TCRdb's copy, which holds only in-frame ones; the method was immunoSEQ multiplex PCR. This table holds approximately 90,000 clones, approximately 78% found once. Germline V gene sequence: CDR1 SGDLS, CDR2 YYNGEE. The CDR3 has 18 residues. V was shortened by 2 bases and J by 2 bases, with 20 bases between the two germline ends. The sequence was collected from a woman aged 80 or over with acute or convalescent COVID-19. The sample consisted of peripheral blood. V gene TRBV9 combines with J gene TRBJ2-1, with TRBD2 as a possible D gene (6 bases). CDR3 sequence (DNA): TGTGCCAGCAGCGTCCCCCCTGGGGCGGGGATCACCTACAATGAGCAGTTCTTC. Its protein is CASSVPPGAGITYNEQFF.